The T cell receptor (beta chain) under discussion was sequenced for a study of beta chain features in type 1 diabetes. In the study overall: In age, gender and cell yields, patients were similar to healthy donors.

Study-wide findings and caveats: The naive, central memory and Treg TCRB repertoires looked more alike in patients than they did in healthy donors. Patients with type 1 diabetes carried fewer insertions and had more deletions at their VDJ junctions. Shorter TCRB CDR3s, moderately but significantly so, were found in Type 1 diabetes patients in all four CD4+ subsets.

The entirety of the isolated RNA underwent reverse transcription, so expressed TCRB transcripts were sequenced. Sequencing used immunoSEQ multiplex PCR; TCRdb keeps in-frame clones, though not all of them. The table records about 270,000 clones, roughly an eighth of them present only once. As to this clone: Its antigen is undetermined.

The receptor was derived from a man aged 25 to 40 with type 1 diabetes. The specimen was naive CD4+ T cells from blood.

The chain's CDR3 is CASSRLAGGPWEQYF. CDR3 DNA sequence: TGTGCCAGCAGCAGACTAGCGGGAGGGCCTTGGGAGCAGTACTTC. V gene TRBV6-5 combines with J gene TRBJ2-7, with 14 bases fitting TRBD2. The V gene's germline CDR1 is MNHEY and CDR2 SVGAGI. V lost 6 bases, J lost 7 bases, and 8 bases stayed unmatched. The CDR3 spans 15 residues.